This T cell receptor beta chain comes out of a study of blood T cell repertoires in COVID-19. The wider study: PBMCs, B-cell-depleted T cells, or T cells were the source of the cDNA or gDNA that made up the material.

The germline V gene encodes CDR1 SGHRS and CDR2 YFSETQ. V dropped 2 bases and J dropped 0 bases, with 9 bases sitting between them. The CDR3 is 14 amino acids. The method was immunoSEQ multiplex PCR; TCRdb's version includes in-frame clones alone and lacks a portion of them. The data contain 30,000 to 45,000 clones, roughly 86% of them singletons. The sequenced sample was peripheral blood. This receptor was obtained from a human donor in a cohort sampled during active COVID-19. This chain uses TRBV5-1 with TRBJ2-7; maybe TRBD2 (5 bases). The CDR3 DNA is TGCGCCAGCAGCTTCGGCGGGTTCTCCTACGAGCAGTACTTC. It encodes CASSFGGFSYEQYF. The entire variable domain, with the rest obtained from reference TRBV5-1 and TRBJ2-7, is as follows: KAGVTQTPRYLIKTRGQQVTLSCSPISGHRSVSWYQQTPGQGLQFLFEYFSETQRNKGNFPGRFSGRQFSNSRSEMNVSTLELGDSALYLCASSFGGFSYEQYFGPGTRLTVT.